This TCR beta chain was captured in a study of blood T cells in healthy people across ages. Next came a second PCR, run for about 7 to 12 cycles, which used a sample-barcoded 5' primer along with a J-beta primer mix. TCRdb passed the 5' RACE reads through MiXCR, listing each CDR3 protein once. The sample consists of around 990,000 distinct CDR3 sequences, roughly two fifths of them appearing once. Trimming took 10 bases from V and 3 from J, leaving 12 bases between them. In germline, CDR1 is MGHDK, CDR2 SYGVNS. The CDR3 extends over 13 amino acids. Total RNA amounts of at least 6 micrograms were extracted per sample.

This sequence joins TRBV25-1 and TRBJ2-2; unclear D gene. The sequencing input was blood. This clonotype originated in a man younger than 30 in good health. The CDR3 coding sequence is TGTGCCACCAAGGCGTTTTACACCGGGGAGCTGTTTTTT. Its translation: CATKAFYTGELFF.